One sample yielded the 22 T cell receptor beta chains listed below, sequenced in a study of CD8 T cells in Susac syndrome. Reverse transcription of 0.5 to 1 ug RNA was performed with random hexamers. A single record per CDR3 protein comes from TCRdb applying MiXCR to the immunoSEQ multiplex PCR reads. Among about 140,000 distinct CDR3 sequences, 85% to 95% were seen once, and the ten largest hold approximately 0.13%. The sample comprised CD4+ T cells from PBMCs. Receptors were obtained from a human donor with Susac syndrome.

V and J are TRBV15 and TRBJ2-5; D is unresolved. V lost 0 bases and J lost 4, with 12 bases in between. Germline CDR1 LNHNV, CDR2 YYDKDF (reference sequence). This CDR3 has 15 amino acids. CDR3: CATSRDLVRSETQYF. Here the CDR3 DNA reads TGTGCCACCAGCAGAGATCTGGTTAGATCAGAGACCCAGTACTTC.

This rearrangement joins TRBV30 to TRBJ2-7; perhaps TRBD2 as D (6 bases). The CDR3 runs 12 residues. V shed 0 bases and J shed 6 bases, with 9 bases lying between them. The germline gives CDR1 GTSNPN, CDR2 SVGIG (reference sequence). CDR3 residues: CAWSVRGLEQYF. CDR3 nucleotides: TGTGCCTGGAGTGTACGGGGACTCGAGCAGTACTTC.

This rearrangement joins TRBV5-1 to TRBJ2-5; TRBD2 is a possible D gene (5 bases). The germline CDR1 and CDR2 sequences are SGHRS and YFSETQ. CDR3 length: 13 amino acids. With 7 bases removed from V and 1 base from J, the gap between germline ends came to 11 bases. The CDR3 protein is CASASGPQETQYF. Written as DNA, the CDR3 is TGCGCCAGCGCCAGCGGACCCCAAGAGACCCAGTACTTC.

The chain recombines TRBV18 with TRBJ2-5; TRBD2 matches 7 bases. The germline V gene has CDR1 KGHSH and CDR2 LQKENI. The junction had 6 bases not matched to a gene; V was cut back by 0 bases and J by 5 bases. CDR3 length equals 15 residues. CDR3 nucleotides: TGTGCCAGCTCACCACCCCTAGCGGCTAGTGAGACCCAGTACTTC. Amino acids: CASSPPLAASETQYF.

The chain uses TRBV6-6 and TRBJ1-2, with 9 bases matching TRBD1. The V gene's germline CDR1 is MNHNY and CDR2 SVGAGI (reference sequence). V was clipped by 3 bases and J by 6 bases; unmatched bases: 8. This CDR3 contains 15 residues. The CDR3 is CASSYHRGLADGYTF. The DNA of the CDR3 is TGTGCCAGCAGTTATCACAGGGGGCTCGCAGATGGCTACACCTTC.

The rearrangement joins TRBV30 to TRBJ2-1; D is uncertain. Germline V CDR1 and CDR2: GTSNPN, SVGIG (reference sequence). This CDR3 is 17 amino acids long. V was clipped by 0 bases and J by 0 bases, with 15 bases between them. CDR3 DNA: TGTGCCTGGAGTGTACGGGTTGGAGCGCTCTCCTACAATGAGCAGTTCTTC. Protein sequence: CAWSVRVGALSYNEQFF.

The rearrangement uses TRBV28 and TRBJ1-6, with D perhaps TRBD1 (6 bases). V gave up 6 bases and J gave up 7 bases, with 16 bases separating them. CDR1 and CDR2 (germline): MDHEN, SYDVKM. CDR3 size: 15 residues. CDR3 nucleotide sequence: TGTGCCAGCAGCACTTTGGGGGCCGTGAATTCACCCCTCCACTTT. Translating gives CASSTLGAVNSPLHF.

V usage is TRBV4-1 and J usage is TRBJ1-5; D remains unclear. V was shortened by 4 bases and J by 5 bases, with 12 bases between the two germline ends. Germline V CDR1 and CDR2: MGHRA, YSYEKL. The CDR3 length is 14 residues. CDR3 bases: TGCGCCAGCAGCCCAGAAGGCGGTTATCAGCCCCAGCATTTT. It encodes CASSPEGGYQPQHF.

The V gene is TRBV12-3 or TRBV12-4, the J gene TRBJ1-2, with 9 bases fitting TRBD1. The CDR3 length is 15 residues. With V trimmed by 8 bases and J by 6 bases, 13 bases remained unmatched. The CDR3 reads CASRGSTTGGHGYTF. The CDR3 DNA reads TGTGCCAGCCGGGGTTCGACGACAGGGGGGCATGGCTACACCTTC.

V usage is TRBV19 and J usage is TRBJ2-2, with D maybe TRBD1 (6 bases). This CDR3 contains 12 residues. The V gene's germline CDR1 is LNHDA and CDR2 SQIVND (reference sequence). Trimming pared 7 bases from V and 4 bases from J, leaving 7 bases between. The CDR3 DNA follows: TGTGCCAGTAAAGGGGGCACCGGGGAGCTGTTTTTT. Its translation is CASKGGTGELFF.

The chain links TRBV20-1 to TRBJ2-5; TRBD2 matches at 7 bases. The V segment lost 0 bases and the J segment 4 bases; nucleotides outside the gene matches: 20. Germline-derived CDR1 and CDR2 are DFQATT and SNEGSKA (reference sequence). The CDR3 has 19 residues. The CDR3 protein is CSARDGHGLEGGPRETQYF. CDR3 in DNA: TGCAGTGCTAGAGATGGGCACGGGTTGGAGGGAGGGCCCCGAGAGACCCAGTACTTC.

The chain recombines TRBV7-6 with TRBJ1-1; 8 nucleotides agree with TRBD1. CDR1 is SGHVS and CDR2 is FNYEAQ in the germline V gene. The CDR3 has 13 amino acids. V lost 5 bases to trimming and J lost 10 bases; unmatched junction nucleotides: 9. CDR3: CASSQDRDLGAFF. As DNA, the CDR3 is TGTGCCAGCAGCCAGGACAGGGACTTAGGAGCTTTCTTT. The full variable domain, in which reference TRBV7-6 and TRBJ1-1 provide the parts outside the CDR3, is GAGVSQSPRYKVTKRGQDVALRCDPISGHVSLYWYRQALGQGPEFLTYFNYEAQQDKSGLPNDRFSAERPEGSISTLTIQRTEQRDSAMYRCASSQDRDLGAFFGQGTRLTVV.

The DNA of the CDR3 is TGTGCCAGCAGCCAAGATCCCGGGACAGGGGCTGACGAGCAGTACTTC. This gives the protein CASSQDPGTGADEQYF. The rearrangement joins TRBV14 to TRBJ2-7; 10 nucleotides align to TRBD1. The trim removed 0 bases at V and 5 bases at J, leaving 7 bases unmatched. Germline-derived CDR1 and CDR2 are SGHDN and FVKESK. The CDR3 length is 16 residues. Using reference TRBV14 and TRBJ2-7 for the parts outside the CDR3, the full variable domain is EAGVTQFPSHSVIEKGQTVTLRCDPISGHDNLYWYRRVMGKEIKFLLHFVKESKQDESGMPNNRFLAERTGGTYSTLKVQPAELEDSGVYFCASSQDPGTGADEQYFGPGTRLTVT.

This sequence joins TRBV20-1 and TRBJ2-1; no definite D call. The CDR3 is 14 amino acids. V was trimmed by 6 bases and J by 5 bases, leaving 17 bases between them. Germline V gene data show CDR1 as DFQATT and CDR2 as SNEGSKA (reference sequence). CDR3 coding DNA: TGCAGTGCCACCGGGCCACCAAGGCACAATGAGCAGTTCTTC. Translated, it gives CSATGPPRHNEQFF.

J is TRBJ1-1 and V is TRBV30; D gene unclear. The CDR3 runs to 13 residues. Germline V CDR1 and CDR2: GTSNPN, SVGIG (reference sequence). V lost 2 bases and J 3 bases, leaving 10 bases between the germline ends. This CDR3 reads CAWSPRRHTEAFF. DNA of the CDR3: TGTGCCTGGAGTCCAAGAAGGCACACTGAAGCTTTCTTT.

This CDR3 reads CATSRDAGHSYEQYF. CDR3 nucleotide sequence: TGTGCCACCAGCAGAGATGCGGGACATTCCTACGAGCAGTACTTC. V is TRBV15 and J is TRBJ2-7; D may correspond to TRBD1 or TRBD2 (6 bases each). V dropped 0 bases and J dropped 1 base, with 10 bases sitting between them. CDR3 length: 15 residues. The germline V gene has CDR1 LNHNV and CDR2 YYDKDF (reference sequence).

The chain carries TRBV3-1 and TRBJ1-5; D gene ambiguous. The V gene's germline CDR1 is LGHDT and CDR2 YNNKEL (reference sequence). Trimming stripped 1 base from V and 8 bases from J, with 9 bases between. This CDR3 is built from 13 residues. The DNA of the CDR3 is TGTGCCAGCAGCCAAGTTGCTGGTGAGCCCCAGCATTTT. Its translation is CASSQVAGEPQHF.

The gene calls are TRBV9 and TRBJ1-2; 7 bases map to TRBD1. V shed 4 bases, J shed 8 bases, and the junction held 11 bases outside the gene matches. This CDR3 region has 14 residues. CDR1 and CDR2 from the germline V gene are SGDLS and YYNGEE. In DNA form, the CDR3 reads TGTGCCAGCAGCTCAACAACAGGGGTGCGAGGCTACACCTTC. Protein product: CASSSTTGVRGYTF.

V usage is TRBV28 and J usage is TRBJ1-6; TRBD1 agrees at 7 bases. CDR1 and CDR2 from the germline V gene are MDHEN and SYDVKM. With 5 bases clipped from V and 7 bases from J, the junction kept 8 bases outside the gene matches. The CDR3 runs to 15 residues. DNA of the CDR3: TGTGCCAGCAGTGTACCTGGGACAGTAAATTCACCCCTCCACTTT. Residues: CASSVPGTVNSPLHF.

The genes are TRBV5-1 and TRBJ2-7, with D perhaps TRBD1 (5 bases). Trimming shortened V by 0 bases and J by 3 bases, and 13 bases separated the two germline ends. CDR3 length equals 15 residues. Germline loops: CDR1 SGHRS, CDR2 YFSETQ. CDR3 residues: CASSLDGAGNYEQYF. CDR3 bases: TGCGCCAGCAGCTTGGATGGGGCTGGAAACTACGAGCAGTACTTC.

The chain uses TRBV12-3 or TRBV12-4 and TRBJ1-1, with TRBD1 as a possible D gene (5 bases). This CDR3 contains 14 residues. V was trimmed by 10 bases and J by 3 bases, leaving 18 bases between them. The CDR3 bases are TGTGCCACCGCGCGGGCGGGACTTCACACTGAAGCTTTCTTT. Its protein is CATARAGLHTEAFF.

CDR3 DNA sequence: TGCGCCAGCAGCGGGGAAACAGGGAACACTGAAGCTTTCTTT. It encodes CASSGETGNTEAFF. This sequence joins TRBV5-1 and TRBJ1-1; TRBD1 is a possible D gene (5 bases). Trimming shortened V by 4 bases and J by 1 base, and 11 bases separated the two germline ends. CDR1 and CDR2 (germline): SGHRS, YFSETQ. The CDR3 totals 14 residues.